These 16 T cell receptor beta chains share one sample of origin, sequenced in a study of a mutant IDH1 vaccine in newly diagnosed glioma. TCRdb's copy holds only in-frame clones and misses some; the assay was immunoSEQ multiplex PCR. The data contain approximately 79,000 clones, 85% of them singletons. Their target antigens are unknown. Time point meaning: week 23, last vaccination. A single vaccine dose contained 300 ug of mutant IDH1 20-mer peptide, and topical imiquimod was used with it. The sample consisted of PBMCs, taken from a glioma patient whose treatment included an IDH1 peptide vaccine. Receptor source: a woman aged 50 to 60 with glioma.

This chain uses TRBV7-9 with TRBJ2-3, with D uncertain. Germline V gene sequence: CDR1 SEHNR, CDR2 FQNEAQ (reference sequence). V was shortened by 4 bases and J by 4 bases, with 6 bases between the two germline ends. There are 12 residues in the CDR3. The DNA of the CDR3 is TGTGCCAGCAGCTCCACGGCAGATACGCAGTATTTT. As protein: CASSSTADTQYF.

V and J are TRBV6-5 and TRBJ1-1; 8 bases are shared with TRBD1. The V and J ends lost 2 bases and 4 bases, in that order; junction bases with no gene match: 3. This CDR3 contains 14 residues. The V gene's germline CDR1 is MNHEY and CDR2 SVGAGI. The CDR3 here is CASSYHRGGTEAFF. As DNA, the CDR3 is TGTGCCAGCAGTTACCACAGGGGGGGCACTGAAGCTTTCTTT.

The rearrangement links TRBV9 to TRBJ2-3, with 9 bases lining up with TRBD2. V dropped 0 bases and J dropped 2; count of bases not matched to a gene: 4. Looked up from germline, CDR1 is SGDLS and CDR2 is YYNGEE. This CDR3 has 16 residues. The CDR3 region is CASSVVASGITDTQYF. CDR3 nucleotides: TGTGCCAGCAGCGTAGTGGCTAGCGGGATCACAGATACGCAGTATTTT. The whole variable domain, remainder taken from reference TRBV9 and TRBJ2-3, is DSGVTQTPKHLITATGQRVTLRCSPRSGDLSVYWYQQSLDQGLQFLIQYYNGEERAKGNILERFSAQQFPDLHSELNLSSLELGDSALYFCASSVVASGITDTQYFGPGTRLTVL.

The J gene is TRBJ2-7, the V gene TRBV4-1; D may be TRBD2 (6 bases). CDR3 length: 14 residues. Deletions cut 4 bases from V and 3 bases from J, with 13 bases between. CDR1 is MGHRA, CDR2 YSYEKL, per germline. CDR3 amino acids: CASSLGTSYYEQYF. The CDR3 DNA reads as TGCGCCAGCAGCCTTGGGACTTCTTACTACGAGCAGTACTTC.

This clone was counted once. The V call is TRBV28, the J call TRBJ2-7; 9 bases map to TRBD2. Germline V gene sequence: CDR1 MDHEN, CDR2 SYDVKM. V was pared by 5 bases and J by 4 bases, with 15 bases of the junction left unmatched. This CDR3 region has 17 residues. The CDR3 sequence: CASSPRLRLAGPYEQYF. CDR3 nucleotides: TGTGCCAGCAGTCCTCGTTTACGGCTAGCGGGACCTTACGAGCAGTACTTC. Supplemented by reference TRBV28 and TRBJ2-7, the full variable domain reads DVKVTQSSRYLVKRTGEKVFLECVQDMDHENMFWYRQDPGLGLRLIYFSYDVKMKEKGDIPEGYSVSREKKERFSLILESASTNQTSMYLCASSPRLRLAGPYEQYFGPGTRLTVT.

The CDR3 DNA sequence: TGTGCCAGCAGGGAGACCGGGCAGAACTATAATTCACCCCTCCACTTT. Translated, it gives CASRETGQNYNSPLHF. The chain links TRBV27 to TRBJ1-6; D is uncertain. V gave up 6 bases and J gave up 3 bases, with 15 bases separating them. From germline, CDR1 is MNHEY and CDR2 SMNVEV (reference sequence). This CDR3 is built from 16 residues.

This chain uses TRBV6-5 with TRBJ1-4, with a weak D call TRBD1 (6 bases). The CDR3 sequence is 14 residues long. Germline V gives CDR1 MNHEY, CDR2 SVGAGI. The V and J ends lost 7 bases and 3 bases respectively, with 12 bases between them. CDR3 in amino acids: CASNTGLSNEKLFF. CDR3 nucleotide sequence: TGTGCCAGCAATACAGGGTTATCTAATGAAAAACTGTTTTTT.

This chain connects TRBV7-9 to TRBJ1-2; D is ambiguous. This CDR3 comprises 10 residues. Trimming removed 8 bases at V and 5 bases at J, with 6 bases between. Per germline, CDR1 SEHNR and CDR2 FQNEAQ (reference sequence). CDR3: CASRWYGYTF. In nucleotides, the CDR3 is TGTGCCAGCCGCTGGTATGGCTACACCTTC.

The genes are TRBV7-9 and TRBJ2-3; TRBD2 matches 8 bases. V was pared by 1 base and J by 5 bases, with 8 bases of the junction left unmatched. CDR3 length: 16 amino acids. The germline V gene has CDR1 SEHNR and CDR2 FQNEAQ (reference sequence). Here the CDR3 DNA reads TGTGCCAGCAGCTTAGGGCTAGCGGGTAATAGAGATACGCAGTATTTT. Its translation is CASSLGLAGNRDTQYF. Using reference TRBV7-9 and TRBJ2-3 for the parts outside the CDR3, the full variable domain is DTGVSQNPRHKITKRGQNVTFRCDPISEHNRLYWYRQTLGQGPEFLTYFQNEAQLEKSRLLSDRFSAERPKGSFSTLEIQRTEQGDSAMYLCASSLGLAGNRDTQYFGPGTRLTVL.

The chain combines TRBV9 with TRBJ2-7; D may be TRBD2 (5 bases). The germline V and J ends were trimmed by 0 bases and 1 base, with 14 bases remaining between them. CDR1 and CDR2 (germline): SGDLS, YYNGEE. This CDR3 contains 16 residues. CDR3 in DNA: TGTGCCAGCAGCGTAGGGACGGGCGGGCCTTCCTACGAGCAGTACTTC. This sequence encodes CASSVGTGGPSYEQYF.

V gene TRBV11-3 combines with J gene TRBJ2-1; 8 bases align to TRBD1. The V gene's germline CDR1 is SGHNT and CDR2 YENEEA. The CDR3 spans 14 residues. V shed 2 bases, J shed 9 bases, and the junction held 6 bases outside the gene matches. CDR3 amino acids: CASSLFQGAGEQFF. Written as DNA, the CDR3 is TGTGCCAGCAGCTTATTCCAGGGGGCAGGTGAGCAGTTCTTC. The variable domain in full, completed from reference TRBV11-3 and TRBJ2-1, reads EAGVVQSPRYKIIEKKQPVAFWCNPISGHNTLYWYLQNLGQGPELLIRYENEEAVDDSQLPKDRFSAERLKGVDSTLKIQPAELGDSAVYLCASSLFQGAGEQFFGPGTRLTVL.

The genes are TRBV10-3 and TRBJ2-7, with TRBD2 matching over 10 bases. Germline assignment: CDR1 ENHRY and CDR2 SYGVKD. Germline trimming cut 4 bases from V and 6 bases from J; bases unmatched to any gene: 9. The CDR3 sequence is 15 residues long. CDR3 protein: CAISGLAGVGGEQYF. The CDR3 nucleotides read TGTGCCATCAGTGGTCTAGCGGGAGTGGGTGGCGAGCAGTACTTC.

V gene TRBV7-9 combines with J gene TRBJ2-7, with D unresolved. CDR1 and CDR2 (germline): SEHNR, FQNEAQ (reference sequence). This CDR3 comprises 14 residues. Trimming pared 2 bases from V and 5 bases from J, leaving 13 bases between. The CDR3 bases are TGTGCCAGCAGCTTATCGTCCACGGACCACGAGCAGTACTTC. Translation: CASSLSSTDHEQYF.

The chain joins TRBV9 to TRBJ2-7; 9 nucleotides line up with TRBD1. The CDR3 sequence is 15 residues long. The germline gives CDR1 SGDLS, CDR2 YYNGEE. J gave up 4 bases and V 3 bases, and 8 bases lay outside the gene matches. The CDR3 DNA sequence: TGTGCCAGCAGCGCCAGCGGACAGGGGTCTTACGAGCAGTACTTC. Translating gives CASSASGQGSYEQYF.

The chain has TRBV30 and TRBJ2-3; maybe TRBD2 (6 bases). V was cut by 3 bases and J by 1 base, with 14 bases left in between. Per germline, CDR1 GTSNPN and CDR2 SVGIG (reference sequence). The CDR3 covers 15 residues. CDR3 amino acids: CAWSAKGGGTDTQYF. CDR3 bases: TGTGCCTGGAGCGCCAAGGGAGGCGGCACAGATACGCAGTATTTT.

The chain couples TRBV4-2 to TRBJ2-7; 13 nucleotides align to TRBD2. The CDR3 is made up of 15 amino acids. Germline CDR1 reads LGHNA; CDR2 reads YNFKEQ. V lost 1 base, J lost 6 bases, and 3 bases stayed unmatched. CDR3 nucleotide sequence: TGTGCCAGCAGCCAAGGGACTAGCGGGAGATCCGAGCAGTACTTC. Residues: CASSQGTSGRSEQYF.